These T cell receptor beta chains were read from a single sample in a study of shared clonotypes between healthy human individuals. TCRdb's copy holds only in-frame clones and misses some; the assay was immunoSEQ multiplex PCR. The sample has over a million clones; about 84% are singletons. The sample comprised memory CD4+ T cells from PBMCs. The source is a man aged 18 to 35 in good health. Some clones in this sample may be carry-over from other donors' samples. The CDR3 runs from the conserved cysteine through the conserved F or W. Each record gives: V gene, clone size, D gene, CDR3 length, J gene, CDR3 DNA, CDR3 protein. The D gene is left open where the match is weak. Only part of the rows carry a size: once, few, many, or a class if the clone is expanded.

TRBV10-3	.	.	18	TRBJ2-3	TGTGCCATCAGTGACTCAACCGGGACACCGGTTAGCACAGATACGCAGTATTTT	CAISDSTGTPVSTDTQYF
TRBV7-9	.	.	14	TRBJ2-1	TGTGCCAGCAGCTTAGAAGGCAACAACAATGAGCAGTTCTTC	CASSLEGNNNEQFF
TRBV11-2	.	TRBD1	13	TRBJ2-1	TGTGCCAGCAGCCCGAACTTACAGGGGGCGATGCTCTTC	CASSPNLQGAMLF
TRBV2	.	TRBD2	14	TRBJ2-7	TGTGCCAGCACTTTTAGCGGGAGTAGCGACGAGCAGTACTTC	CASTFSGSSDEQYF
TRBV5-1	.	TRBD2	16	TRBJ2-3	TGCGCCAGCAGCTTGCAAGCGGGAGGAAGTTCAGATACGCAGTATTTT	CASSLQAGGSSDTQYF
TRBV7-7	.	.	17	TRBJ2-6	TGTGCCAGCAGCGCTCACCTGCCACAAAGTCGGGCCAACGTCCTGACTTTC	CASSAHLPQSRANVLTF
TRBV28	.	.	14	TRBJ1-4	TGTGCCAGCACCAGGGGAGGTTCGAATGAAAAACTGTTTTTT	CASTRGGSNEKLFF
TRBV27	.	TRBD1	18	TRBJ1-1	TGTGCCAGCAGCCCGAGAAAACAGGGGTGGCAATTCGACACTGAAGCTTTCTTT	CASSPRKQGWQFDTEAFF
TRBV28	.	.	13	TRBJ1-1	TGTGCCAGCAGACCAGGGGTAGGGACTGAAGCTTTCTTT	CASRPGVGTEAFF
TRBV6-1	.	.	11	TRBJ2-2	TGTGCCAGCAAGGACACCGGGGAGCTGTTTTTT	CASKDTGELFF
TRBV6-1	.	.	12	TRBJ2-1	TGTGCCAGCAGAGGGACCGCCAATGAGCAGTTCTTC	CASRGTANEQFF
TRBV30	many	.	14	TRBJ1-1	TGTGCCTGGAGTTCGGGAGACCGGGGTACTGAAGCTTTCTTT	CAWSSGDRGTEAFF
TRBV5-1	.	TRBD1	16	TRBJ1-3	TGCGCCAGCAGCCTTCCGGGACAGAGCTCTGGAAACACCATATATTTT	CASSLPGQSSGNTIYF